Each of the 22 T cell receptor beta chains below was sequenced from the same sample in a study of T cells in Graves' hyperthyroidism and ophthalmopathy. What was amplified from RNA transcripts were TCR beta CDR3 regions. HTBI primers were the set used in a first-round RT-PCR of the TCR CDR3. TCRdb re-derived calls from the multiplex PCR reads in MiXCR, one entry per CDR3 protein. Of 700,000 to 850,000 distinct CDR3 sequences in the sample, 30% to 40% were seen once. Sequencing was performed on blood. The source is a woman in her forties with Graves' hyperthyroidism.

The chain recombines TRBV10-3 with TRBJ2-7; unclear D gene. V lost 0 bases and J lost 8, with 5 bases in between. Looked up from germline, CDR1 is ENHRY and CDR2 is SYGVKD. This CDR3 is 11 amino acids long. CDR3 sequence (DNA): TGTGCCATCAGTGAGTCGACACAGCAGTACTTC. As protein: CAISESTQQYF.

This clonotype was recorded a few times. V usage is TRBV20-1 and J usage is TRBJ2-6, with 13 bases identical to TRBD2. Germline CDR1 reads DFQATT; CDR2 reads SNEGSKA (reference sequence). The CDR3 is 18 amino acids. Trimming took 0 bases from V and 4 from J; bases not matched to a gene: 6. The CDR3 spells CSARETSGGAPGANVLTF. CDR3 sequence (DNA): TGCAGTGCTAGAGAAACTAGCGGGGGGGCTCCAGGGGCCAACGTCCTGACTTTC.

The chain is built from TRBV5-1 and TRBJ1-1, with D maybe TRBD1 (6 bases). This CDR3 is built from 14 residues. Germline-derived CDR1 and CDR2 are SGHRS and YFSETQ. V was clipped by 4 bases and J by 3 bases, with 13 bases between them. The CDR3 coding sequence is TGCGCCAGCAGCCCGTACGGGGGCGACACTGAAGCTTTCTTT. It yields the protein CASSPYGGDTEAFF.

The chain couples TRBV7-9 to TRBJ1-4; D ambiguous. Per the germline V gene, CDR1 is SEHNR and CDR2 is FQNEAQ (reference sequence). The CDR3 spans 15 residues. V lost 0 bases to trimming and J lost 8 bases, with 13 bases between them. DNA of the CDR3: TGTGCCAGCAGCTTAGCTAAGGGTCTGAGCGAAAAACTGTTTTTT. This sequence encodes CASSLAKGLSEKLFF.

This clonotype was counted at least ten times. This sequence joins TRBV7-9 and TRBJ1-1, with a tentative D call TRBD1 (5 bases). This CDR3 contains 14 residues. Trimming took 3 bases from V and 1 from J, leaving 9 bases between them. CDR1 and CDR2 from the germline V gene are SEHNR and FQNEAQ (reference sequence). CDR3 protein: CASSLTEKNTEAFF. The CDR3 coding sequence is TGTGCCAGCAGCTTGACAGAAAAGAACACTGAAGCTTTCTTT.

This clonotype occurred many times. This chain joins TRBV11-2 and TRBJ1-6; D not resolved. V was shortened by 5 bases and J by 5 bases, with 10 bases between the two germline ends. Germline assignment: CDR1 SGHAT and CDR2 FQNNGV. The CDR3 has 14 residues. CDR3 nucleotide sequence: TGTGCCAGCAGCGCAGGACTCGATAATTCACCCCTCCACTTT. The encoded protein is CASSAGLDNSPLHF.

The gene calls are TRBV25-1 and TRBJ1-2, with TRBD1 matching over 9 bases. V lost 8 bases to trimming and J lost 2 bases; unmatched junction nucleotides: 3. CDR1 MGHDK and CDR2 SYGVNS come from the germline V gene. The CDR3 spans 13 residues. The CDR3 sequence: CASPGTGNYGYTF. As DNA, the CDR3 is TGTGCCAGCCCCGGGACAGGGAACTATGGCTACACCTTC.

The chain uses TRBV9 and TRBJ2-5; D might be TRBD1 (6 bases). Germline CDR1 is SGDLS and CDR2 is YYNGEE. The V end lost 3 bases, the J end lost 5 bases, and 17 bases lay between the germline ends. The CDR3 has 15 amino acids. Written as DNA, the CDR3 is TGTGCCAGCAGCGCTTATAGGACAGCGGTGGAGACCCAGTACTTC. This encodes CASSAYRTAVETQYF. Filled out from reference TRBV9 and TRBJ2-5, the complete variable domain reads DSGVTQTPKHLITATGQRVTLRCSPRSGDLSVYWYQQSLDQGLQFLIQYYNGEERAKGNILERFSAQQFPDLHSELNLSSLELGDSALYFCASSAYRTAVETQYFGPGTRLLVL.

This clonotype was detected only a few times. The chain has TRBV11-2 and TRBJ2-7; a possible D gene is TRBD1 (5 bases). Germline loops: CDR1 SGHAT, CDR2 FQNNGV. The CDR3 is 12 amino acids. Deletions cut 8 bases from V and 2 bases from J, with 10 bases between. The CDR3, as DNA: TGTGCCAGCGGACACGAACCCTACGAGCAGTACTTC. As protein: CASGHEPYEQYF.

This clonotype was counted many times. J is TRBJ1-1 and V is TRBV2; D gene unclear. The V and J ends lost 0 bases and 10 bases respectively, with 12 bases between them. Germline CDR1 reads SNHLY; CDR2 reads FYNNEI. There are 13 residues in the CDR3. The CDR3 region has the DNA TGTGCCAGCAGTGAAGCCCTGGGAAGGGTAGCTTTCTTT. Its translation is CASSEALGRVAFF.

This clonotype has just a few counts. The rearrangement uses TRBV18 and TRBJ1-2; D uncertain. Germline V gene sequence: CDR1 KGHSH, CDR2 LQKENI. Between the trimmed V and J ends, which lost 0 bases and 5 bases, there was a span of 7 bases. CDR3 length equals 13 residues. CDR3: CASSPPVDYGYTF. The CDR3 nucleotides are TGTGCCAGCTCACCACCGGTGGATTATGGCTACACCTTC.

The genes are TRBV6-5 and TRBJ1-2; no definite D call. The germline CDR1 and CDR2 sequences are MNHEY and SVGAGI. This CDR3 contains 13 residues. The V end was cut by 4 bases, the J end by 8 bases, with 14 bases between. The CDR3 region has the DNA TGTGCCAGCAGTTCCGGGGAAGCGCGAGGCTACACCTTC. Protein product: CASSSGEARGYTF.

The chain couples TRBV20-1 to TRBJ1-1, with D perhaps TRBD1 (6 bases). The germline V and J ends were trimmed by 1 base and 0 bases, with 12 bases remaining between them. The CDR3 has 15 residues. Germline V gene data show CDR1 as DFQATT and CDR2 as SNEGSKA (reference sequence). CDR3 protein: CSARGLGQMNTEAFF. CDR3 nucleotide sequence: TGCAGTGCTAGAGGCCTTGGACAGATGAACACTGAAGCTTTCTTT.

This clonotype was recorded at least ten times. The V call is TRBV7-9, the J call TRBJ1-2; 7 bases agree with TRBD1. Per the germline V gene, CDR1 is SEHNR and CDR2 is FQNEAQ (reference sequence). The CDR3 length is 14 residues. V shed 5 bases, J shed 3 bases, and the junction held 6 bases outside the gene matches. The CDR3, as DNA: TGTGCCAGCAGCCGGGGACAGCCAGACTATGGCTACACCTTC. It translates to CASSRGQPDYGYTF.

Details on this clonotype: One end of the junction varies from germline; a read error may be responsible. The rearrangement joins TRBV25-1 to TRBJ2-3; D may be TRBD1 or TRBD2 (5 bases each). The germline V gene has CDR1 MGHDK and CDR2 SYGVNS. The CDR3 runs to 13 residues. CDR3 protein: CASRGASTDMQYF. CDR3 nucleotides: TGTGCCAGCAGAGGGGCTAGCACAGATATGCAGTATTTT.

The V gene is TRBV5-1, the J gene TRBJ2-7; the D gene is possibly TRBD1 (6 bases). CDR3 length: 12 amino acids. CDR1 is SGHRS and CDR2 is YFSETQ in the germline V gene. With 4 bases removed from V and 6 bases from J, the gap between germline ends came to 11 bases. The chain's CDR3 is CASSLGQREQYF. The DNA of the CDR3 is TGCGCCAGCAGCCTAGGACAGCGCGAGCAGTACTTC.

This clonotype has more than one count but fewer than ten. The chain recombines TRBV7-8 with TRBJ1-2; TRBD1 is a possible D gene (5 bases). The V and J ends lost 2 bases and 1 base respectively, with 11 bases between them. This CDR3 is 15 amino acids long. Germline CDR1 is SGHVS and CDR2 is FQNEAQ. The CDR3 region has the DNA TGTGCCAGCAGCTTACAGGGCGGGAATAACTATGGCTACACCTTC. Translating gives CASSLQGGNNYGYTF.

This chain connects TRBV2 to TRBJ2-5; D gene unclear. This CDR3 has 12 amino acids. CDR1 and CDR2 from the germline V gene are SNHLY and FYNNEI. The CDR3 DNA sequence: TGTGCTTCTCACAGTGGACAAGAGACCCAGTACTTC. As protein: CASHSGQETQYF.

The CDR3 sequence is CSASNPGQGGGKLFF. For the CDR3, the DNA is TGCAGTGCTAGCAATCCCGGACAGGGCGGGGGAAAACTGTTTTTT. The gene calls are TRBV20-1 and TRBJ1-4; 8 bases are a match to TRBD1. With V trimmed by 3 bases and J by 10 bases, 13 bases remained unmatched. The CDR3 runs to 15 residues. Germline assignment: CDR1 DFQATT and CDR2 SNEGSKA (reference sequence).

The rearrangement uses TRBV10-3 and TRBJ2-3, with 7 bases aligning to TRBD2. This CDR3 is built from 15 residues. With V trimmed by 6 bases and J by 0 bases, 6 bases remained unmatched. Germline CDR1 ENHRY, CDR2 SYGVKD. The CDR3 DNA reads TGTGCCATCAGCCTGGCGGGGGTTAGCACAGATACGCAGTATTTT. Translation: CAISLAGVSTDTQYF.

The genes are TRBV3-1 and TRBJ1-2, with 7 bases that match TRBD1. This CDR3 region has 15 residues. Germline V gives CDR1 LGHDT, CDR2 YNNKEL (reference sequence). The V and J ends lost 3 bases and 4 bases, in that order; junction bases with no gene match: 8. CDR3 amino acids: CASSHAGTEVYGYTF. CDR3 nucleotide sequence: TGTGCCAGCAGCCACGCCGGGACAGAGGTCTATGGCTACACCTTC.

This chain links TRBV6-5 with TRBJ2-7; D is perhaps TRBD1 or TRBD2 (5 bases each). Trimming took 10 bases from V and 2 from J, leaving 18 bases between them. In germline, CDR1 is MNHEY, CDR2 SVGAGI. CDR3 size: 14 residues. CDR3 sequence: CATRWGMDTYEQYF. In DNA, the CDR3 is TGTGCCACCCGTTGGGGGATGGACACCTACGAGCAGTACTTC.